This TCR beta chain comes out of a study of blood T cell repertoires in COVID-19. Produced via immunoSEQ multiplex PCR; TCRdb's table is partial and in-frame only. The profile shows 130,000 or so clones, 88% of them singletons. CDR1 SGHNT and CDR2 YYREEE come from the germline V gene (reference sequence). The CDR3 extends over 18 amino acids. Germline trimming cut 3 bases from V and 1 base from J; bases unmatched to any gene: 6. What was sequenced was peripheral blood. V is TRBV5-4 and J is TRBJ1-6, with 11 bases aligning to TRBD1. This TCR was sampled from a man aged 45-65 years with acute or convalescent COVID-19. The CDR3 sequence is CASSWGTGGSSYNSPLHF. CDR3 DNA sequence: TGTGCCAGCAGCTGGGGGACAGGGGGAAGTTCCTATAATTCACCCCTCCACTTT.